This record covers a single T cell receptor beta chain. Its antigen is not known. The data originate from a study of Ad26.COV2.S vaccination and SARS-CoV-2 variants. The CDR3 is 13 amino acids. With 10 bases removed from V and 2 bases from J, the gap between germline ends came to 15 bases. CDR1 is MNHEY, CDR2 SVGAGI, per germline. Assay used: immunoSEQ multiplex PCR; TCRdb lists only in-frame clones, some missing. The sample lists roughly 700,000 clones; approximately 88% were seen once. Documented treatment: 15 to 20 received Ad26.COV2.S at low or high dose, single or two shots; roughly 5 received placebo; per-sample allocation not given. Sampling was performed 63 days after the first vaccine or placebo injection. Based in Boston, the donor was an adult of 18-55 years. Overall study findings and caveats: Measurements of TCR breadth and depth may have given underestimates of the total T cell responses. Vaccine recipients posted higher spike-specific TCR breadth than their placebo counterparts. Substantial breadth in spike-specific CD8+ and CD4+ T cell responses was reportedly seen after vaccination.

The chain uses TRBV6-5 and TRBJ2-7, with D maybe TRBD1 (5 bases). The TCR originated in a person aged 18 to 65 who received the Ad26.COV2.S COVID-19 vaccine or a placebo. The sequenced sample was peripheral blood, obtained in a trial of Ad26.COV2.S vaccine versus placebo. CDR3 loop: CATAPGRTYEQYF. DNA of the CDR3: TGTGCCACGGCGCCAGGGCGAACCTACGAGCAGTACTTC.